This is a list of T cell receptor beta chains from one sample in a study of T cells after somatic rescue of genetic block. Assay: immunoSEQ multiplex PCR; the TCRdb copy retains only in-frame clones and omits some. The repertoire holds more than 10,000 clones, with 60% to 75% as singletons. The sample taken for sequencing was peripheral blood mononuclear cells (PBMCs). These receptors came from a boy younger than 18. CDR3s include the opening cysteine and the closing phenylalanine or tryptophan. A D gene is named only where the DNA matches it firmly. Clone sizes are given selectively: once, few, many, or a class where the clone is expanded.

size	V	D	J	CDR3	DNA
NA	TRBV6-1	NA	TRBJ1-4	CASSEGRINEKLFF	TGTGCCAGCAGTGAAGGGAGGATCAATGAAAAACTGTTTTTT
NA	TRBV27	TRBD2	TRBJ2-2	CASSFLAGTNTGELFF	TGTGCCAGCAGTTTCTTAGCGGGGACGAACACCGGGGAGCTGTTTTTT
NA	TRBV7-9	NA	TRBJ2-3	CASSLTDTQYF	TGTGCCAGCAGCTTAACAGATACGCAGTATTTT
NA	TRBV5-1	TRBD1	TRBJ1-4	CASSVDREVVKKLFF	TGCGCCAGCAGCGTCGACAGGGAAGTTGTGAAAAAACTGTTTTTT
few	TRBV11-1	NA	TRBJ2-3	CASSWIGSPSTDTQYF	TGTGCCAGCAGCTGGATAGGGTCACCCAGCACAGATACGCAGTATTTT
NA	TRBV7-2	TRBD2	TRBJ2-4	CASSLAGSGSGNIQYF	TGTGCCAGCAGCTTAGCGGGTAGCGGGAGTGGAAACATTCAGTACTTC
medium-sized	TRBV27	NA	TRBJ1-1	CASSLSLSGNTEAFF	TGTGCCAGCAGTTTATCGTTGTCAGGGAACACTGAAGCTTTCTTT
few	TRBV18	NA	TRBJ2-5	CASSRYQETQYF	TGTGCCAGCTCCCGATACCAAGAGACCCAGTACTTC
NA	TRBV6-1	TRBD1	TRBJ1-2	CASSATPGTGFYGYTF	TGTGCCAGCAGTGCTACCCCCGGGACAGGATTCTATGGCTACACCTTC
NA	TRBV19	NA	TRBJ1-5	CASSIEGRGSNQPQHF	TGTGCCAGTAGTATAGAGGGTCGGGGGAGCAATCAGCCCCAGCATTTT
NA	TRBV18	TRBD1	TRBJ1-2	CASSPPGQPGNIGYTF	TGTGCCAGCTCACCGCCGGGACAGCCAGGGAATATTGGCTACACCTTC
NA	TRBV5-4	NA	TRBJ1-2	CASSLIGVDYGYTF	TGTGCCAGCAGCTTGATTGGGGTCGACTATGGCTACACCTTC
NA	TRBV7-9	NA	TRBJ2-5	CASSLSGQQETQYF	TGTGCCAGCAGCTTATCTGGACAGCAAGAGACCCAGTACTTC
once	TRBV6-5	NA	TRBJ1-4	CASSYSAPRGKLFF	TGTGCCAGCAGTTACTCAGCCCCAAGGGGAAAACTGTTTTTT
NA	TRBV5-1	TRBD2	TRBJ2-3	CASSPWGLSTDTQYF	TGCGCCAGCAGCCCCTGGGGACTAAGCACAGATACGCAGTATTTT
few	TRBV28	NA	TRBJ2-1	CASSLSRNEQFF	TGTGCCAGCAGTTTATCACGGAATGAGCAGTTCTTC
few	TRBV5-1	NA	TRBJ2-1	CASSLGRNEQFF	TGCGCCAGCAGCTTGGGGAGAAATGAGCAGTTCTTC
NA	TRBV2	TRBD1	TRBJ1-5	CASRRQGLEPQHF	TGTGCCAGCAGGCGACAGGGACTAGAGCCCCAGCATTTT
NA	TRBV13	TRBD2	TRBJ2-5	CASSRPAGATQYF	TGTGCCAGCAGCCGGCCAGCGGGGGCGACCCAGTACTTC
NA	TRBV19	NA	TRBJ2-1	CASSIRGGREQFF	TGTGCCAGTAGTATAAGAGGGGGACGGGAGCAGTTCTTC
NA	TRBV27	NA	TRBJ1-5	CASSLTGYSNQPQHF	TGTGCCAGCAGTTTAACGGGTTATAGCAATCAGCCCCAGCATTTT
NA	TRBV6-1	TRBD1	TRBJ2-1	CASRAGTGSGEQFF	TGTGCCAGCAGAGCCGGGACAGGGTCCGGTGAGCAGTTCTTC
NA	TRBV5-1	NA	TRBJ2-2	CASGNRVDTGELFF	TGCGCCAGCGGGAACAGGGTGGACACCGGGGAGCTGTTTTTT
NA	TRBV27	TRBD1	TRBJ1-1	CASSLFRQGARNTEAFF	TGTGCCAGCAGTTTATTCAGACAGGGGGCGAGAAACACTGAAGCTTTCTTT
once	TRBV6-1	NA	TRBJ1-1	CASSERGGRNTEAFF	TGTGCCAGCAGTGAAAGGGGGGGCCGGAACACTGAAGCTTTCTTT
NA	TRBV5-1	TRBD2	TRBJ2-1	CASSFTSGGVNEQFF	TGCGCCAGCAGCTTTACTAGCGGAGGGGTGAATGAGCAGTTCTTC
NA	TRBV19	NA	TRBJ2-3	CASSPGTGTDTQYF	TGTGCCAGTAGTCCCGGGACTGGCACAGATACGCAGTATTTT
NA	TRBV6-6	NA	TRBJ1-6	CASSKGHSGSPLHF	TGTGCCAGCAGTAAGGGACACTCAGGTTCACCCCTCCACTTT
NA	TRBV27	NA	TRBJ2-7	CASSFRGERPLF	TGTGCCAGCAGTTTTAGGGGGGAGAGGCCCCTATTC
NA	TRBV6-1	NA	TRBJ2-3	CASIRVGANTDTQYF	TGTGCCAGCATTAGGGTAGGGGCGAACACAGATACGCAGTATTTT
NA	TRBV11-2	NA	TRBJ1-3	CASSFPWAGGNTIYF	TGTGCCAGCAGCTTTCCATGGGCCGGGGGAAACACCATATATTTT
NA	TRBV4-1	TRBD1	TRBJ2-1	CASSLRDRRSYNEQFF	TGCGCCAGCAGCCTTCGGGACAGGCGCTCCTACAATGAGCAGTTCTTC
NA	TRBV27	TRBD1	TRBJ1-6	CASSPGGAGNSPLHF	TGTGCCAGCAGCCCAGGGGGCGCGGGTAATTCACCCCTCCACTTT
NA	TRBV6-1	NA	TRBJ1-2	CASSSGGGTNYGYTF	TGTGCCAGCAGCTCCGGGGGAGGGACTAACTATGGCTACACCTTC
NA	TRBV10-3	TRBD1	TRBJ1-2	CAISVNGQGGYGYTF	TGTGCCATCAGTGTGAACGGACAGGGCGGCTATGGCTACACCTTC
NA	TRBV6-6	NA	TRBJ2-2	CASSYSDGNTGELFF	TGTGCCAGCAGTTACTCCGACGGGAACACCGGGGAGCTGTTTTTT
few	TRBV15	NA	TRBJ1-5	CATSRTRRDQPQHF	TGTGCCACCAGCAGAACGCGGCGAGATCAGCCCCAGCATTTT
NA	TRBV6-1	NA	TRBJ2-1	CASSAVNSYNEQFF	TGTGCCAGCAGTGCTGTGAATTCCTACAATGAGCAGTTCTTC
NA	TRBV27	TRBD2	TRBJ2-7	CASSLTSGPPYEQYF	TGTGCCAGCAGTTTAACTAGCGGCCCCCCCTACGAGCAGTACTTC
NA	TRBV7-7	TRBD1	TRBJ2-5	CASSPRTGGRETQYF	TGTGCTAGCAGCCCCCGGACAGGGGGACGGGAGACCCAGTACTTC
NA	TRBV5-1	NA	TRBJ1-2	CASSAQWRIGYTF	TGCGCCAGCAGCGCACAGTGGAGGATTGGCTACACCTTC
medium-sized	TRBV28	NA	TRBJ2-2	CASSPRTASNTGELFF	TGTGCCAGCAGTCCCCGGACGGCGTCGAACACCGGGGAGCTGTTTTTT
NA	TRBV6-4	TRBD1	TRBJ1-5	CASSPPGQGAGQPQHF	TGTGCCAGCAGTCCCCCGGGACAGGGGGCAGGTCAGCCCCAGCATTTT
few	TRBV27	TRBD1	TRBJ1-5	CASSPYLFDRGHNQPQHF	TGTGCCAGCAGTCCCTATCTCTTTGACAGGGGACACAATCAGCCCCAGCATTTT
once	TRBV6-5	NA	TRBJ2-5	CASSQGGKETQYF	TGTGCCAGCAGCCAAGGAGGGAAAGAGACCCAGTACTTC
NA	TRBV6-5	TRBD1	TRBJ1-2	CATSYRDRGLYGYTF	TGTGCCACCTCCTACCGGGACAGGGGGCTCTATGGCTACACCTTC
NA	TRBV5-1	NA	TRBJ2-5	CASSLAGALQETQYF	TGCGCCAGCAGCTTGGCCGGGGCTCTCCAAGAGACCCAGTACTTC
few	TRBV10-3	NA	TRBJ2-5	CAISEHETQYF	TGTGCCATCAGTGAACACGAGACCCAGTACTTC
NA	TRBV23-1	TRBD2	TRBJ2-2	CASSQSAGVEGNTGELFF	TGCGCCAGCAGTCAATCGGCGGGGGTGGAGGGTAACACCGGGGAGCTGTTTTTT
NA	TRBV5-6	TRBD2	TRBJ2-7	CAWGRSGIPPYEQYF	TGTGCCTGGGGGAGAAGCGGGATTCCGCCCTACGAGCAGTACTTC
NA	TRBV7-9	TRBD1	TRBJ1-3	CASSLAGTGGRNTIYF	TGTGCCAGCAGCTTGGCCGGGACAGGGGGCCGGAACACCATATATTTT
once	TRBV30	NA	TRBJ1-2	CAWTATGIGGYTF	TGTGCCTGGACAGCTACAGGGATAGGGGGCTACACCTTC